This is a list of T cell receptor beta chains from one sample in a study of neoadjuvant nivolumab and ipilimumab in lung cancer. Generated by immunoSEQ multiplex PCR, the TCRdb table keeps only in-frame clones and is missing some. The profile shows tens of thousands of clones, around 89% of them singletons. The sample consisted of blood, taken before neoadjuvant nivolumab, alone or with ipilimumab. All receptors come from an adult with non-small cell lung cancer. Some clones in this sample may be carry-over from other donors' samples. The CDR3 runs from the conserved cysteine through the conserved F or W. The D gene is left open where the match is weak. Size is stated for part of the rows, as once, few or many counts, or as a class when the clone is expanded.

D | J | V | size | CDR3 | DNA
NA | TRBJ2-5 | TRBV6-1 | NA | CASSVERQETQYF | TGTGCCAGCAGTGTTGAGCGCCAAGAGACCCAGTACTTC
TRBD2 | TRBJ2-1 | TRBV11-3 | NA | CASSFSVPGTSAQSGEQFF | TGTGCCAGCAGCTTTTCGGTTCCCGGGACTAGCGCACAGTCGGGTGAGCAGTTCTTC
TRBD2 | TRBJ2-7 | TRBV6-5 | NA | CASSYASGNYEQYF | TGTGCCAGCAGTTACGCTAGCGGAAACTACGAGCAGTACTTC
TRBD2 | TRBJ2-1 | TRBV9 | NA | CASSVAGGGGNEQFF | TGTGCCAGCAGCGTAGCGGGGGGTGGGGGCAATGAGCAGTTCTTC
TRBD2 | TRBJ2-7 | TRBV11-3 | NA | CASSFGTSGRNEQYF | TGTGCCAGCAGCTTTGGTACTAGCGGGAGAAACGAGCAGTACTTC
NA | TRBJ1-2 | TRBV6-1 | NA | CAISEPDTGNGYTF | TGTGCCATCAGTGAGCCCGACACGGGAAATGGCTACACCTTC
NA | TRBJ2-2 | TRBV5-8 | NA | CASSLGRKFANTGELFF | TGTGCCAGCAGCTTGGGACGGAAATTCGCGAACACCGGGGAGCTGTTTTTT
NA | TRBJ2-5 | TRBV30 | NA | CAWSTSLAMEETQYF | TGTGCCTGGAGTACCTCCCTAGCGATGGAGGAGACCCAGTACTTC
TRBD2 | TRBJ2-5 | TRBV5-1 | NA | CASSTGLAETQYF | TGCGCCAGCAGCACAGGACTAGCGGAGACCCAGTACTTC
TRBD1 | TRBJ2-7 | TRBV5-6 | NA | CASSFDRGRYEQYF | TGTGCCAGCAGCTTCGACAGGGGTCGGTACGAGCAGTACTTC
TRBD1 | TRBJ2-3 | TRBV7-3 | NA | CASSSDRGGDTQYF | TGTGCCAGCAGCTCCGACAGGGGGGGAGATACGCAGTATTTT
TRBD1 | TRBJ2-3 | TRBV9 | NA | CASSAPNRGSTDTQYF | TGTGCCAGCAGCGCCCCGAACAGGGGAAGCACAGATACGCAGTATTTT
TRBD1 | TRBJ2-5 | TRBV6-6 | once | CASRAQGRGDSQYF | TGTGCCAGCAGGGCACAGGGGCGTGGGGATTCCCAGTACTTC
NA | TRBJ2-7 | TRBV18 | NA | CASSPQGSGYEQYF | TGTGCCAGCTCACCACAGGGCAGCGGGTACGAGCAGTACTTC
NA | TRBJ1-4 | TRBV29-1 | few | CSAGGAYGATNEKLFF | TGCAGCGCCGGAGGTGCATATGGAGCAACTAATGAAAAACTGTTTTTT
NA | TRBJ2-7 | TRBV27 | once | CASSPRTQGPYEQYF | TGTGCCAGCAGTCCAAGGACACAAGGACCCTACGAGCAGTACTTC
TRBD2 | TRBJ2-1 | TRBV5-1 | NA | CASSFELAGVDVQFF | TGCGCCAGCAGCTTTGAACTAGCGGGAGTTGACGTTCAGTTCTTC
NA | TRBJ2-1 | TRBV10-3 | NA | CAISERAADYNEQFF | TGTGCCATCAGTGAAAGAGCGGCCGATTACAATGAGCAGTTCTTC
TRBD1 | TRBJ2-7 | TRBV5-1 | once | CASSLARGNFDEQYF | TGCGCCAGCAGCTTGGCCAGGGGGAATTTCGACGAGCAGTACTTC
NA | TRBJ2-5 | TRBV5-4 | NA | CASSLGGVGETQYF | TGTGCCAGCAGCTTGGGGGGAGTCGGGGAGACCCAGTACTTC
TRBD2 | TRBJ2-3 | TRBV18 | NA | CASSPEVAGFRVTQYF | TGTGCCAGCTCACCAGAGGTAGCGGGGTTTCGAGTTACGCAGTATTTT
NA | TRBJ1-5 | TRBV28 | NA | CASSLIRGTNQPQHF | TGTGCCAGCAGTTTAATAAGGGGCACCAATCAGCCCCAGCATTTT
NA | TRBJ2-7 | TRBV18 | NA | CASSPPFSGRFRSYEQYF | TGTGCCAGCTCACCACCGTTTAGCGGCCGCTTTCGGTCCTACGAGCAGTACTTC
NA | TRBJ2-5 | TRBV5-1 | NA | CASSPTGETQYF | TGCGCCAGCAGCCCGACGGGGGAGACCCAGTACTTC